Presented here are 9 T cell receptor beta chains from one specimen sequenced in a study of Graves' ophthalmopathy and Graves' hyperthyroidism. The sequenced template was RNA, covering the TCR beta CDR3 region. The first round was an RT-PCR with HTBI primers, and the second round was a multiplex PCR. One entry per CDR3 protein, called by TCRdb with MiXCR from the multiplex PCR reads. The sample has 450,000 to 600,000 distinct CDR3 sequences; approximately 35% are singletons. The specimen sequenced was peripheral blood or thyroid tissue (not recorded which). These receptors were obtained from an adult man with Graves' hyperthyroidism.

This clonotype came up many times. The gene calls are TRBV20-1 and TRBJ2-7, with TRBD1 matching 7 bases. The CDR3 is 13 amino acids. V lost 2 bases and J lost 6; bases outside the gene matches: 7. Germline V gives CDR1 DFQATT, CDR2 SNEGSKA (reference sequence). CDR3 region: CSARPRQGREQYF. In DNA, the CDR3 is TGCAGTGCTAGACCAAGACAGGGACGCGAGCAGTACTTC.

The table lists this clonotype with a few counts. This chain joins TRBV5-4 and TRBJ2-2, with TRBD2 matching 13 bases. The germline gives CDR1 SGHNT, CDR2 YYREEE (reference sequence). This CDR3 has 16 amino acids. V shed 4 bases and J 5 bases; nucleotides not matched to a gene: 5. CDR3 sequence: CASSGGLAGLTGELFF. The CDR3 DNA follows: TGTGCCAGCAGCGGGGGACTAGCGGGACTGACCGGGGAGCTGTTTTTT.

Concerning this clonotype: One end of the junction does not line up with germline, which may come from a read error. The V call is TRBV12-3 or TRBV12-4, the J call TRBJ1-1; the D is unclear. This CDR3 is built from 13 residues. The CDR3 is CASSLNSPAEAFF. CDR3 nucleotide sequence: TGTGCCAGCAGTTTGAACAGCCCGGCTGAGGCTTTCTTT.

The rearrangement joins TRBV5-5 to TRBJ2-2; D possibly corresponds to TRBD2 (5 bases). The length of the CDR3 is 14 residues. Trimming removed 0 bases at V and 8 bases at J, with 11 bases between. Germline V gene data show CDR1 as SGHKS and CDR2 as YYEKEE (reference sequence). The CDR3 bases are TGTGCCAGCAGCTTGGCGGGGATCACTGGGGAGCTGTTTTTT. The encoded protein is CASSLAGITGELFF.

This clonotype occurred a few times. The CDR3 nucleotides read TGTGCCAGCAGCTTAAGCGGGGGGACCGACGGGCACTGCGAGCAGTACTTC. Its protein product is CASSLSGGTDGHCEQYF. The V gene is TRBV7-6, the J gene TRBJ2-7; TRBD2 matches 9 bases. The J segment lost 6 bases and the V segment lost 2 bases, leaving 14 bases of the junction unmatched. The germline V gene encodes CDR1 SGHVS and CDR2 FNYEAQ. The CDR3 runs 17 residues.

In its sample, this clonotype was seen many times. In DNA, the CDR3 is TGCGCCAGCAGCTTGGATGGACAAGGATTGTACGAGCAGTACTTC. Translation gives CASSLDGQGLYEQYF. The chain has TRBV5-1 and TRBJ2-7, with a tentative D call TRBD1 (5 bases). The CDR3 is made up of 15 amino acids. Per germline, CDR1 SGHRS and CDR2 YFSETQ. Trimming shortened V by 0 bases and J by 4 bases, and 14 bases separated the two germline ends. Full variable domain (rest looked up from reference TRBV5-1 and TRBJ2-7): KAGVTQTPRYLIKTRGQQVTLSCSPISGHRSVSWYQQTPGQGLQFLFEYFSETQRNKGNFPGRFSGRQFSNSRSEMNVSTLELGDSALYLCASSLDGQGLYEQYFGPGTRLTVT.

V usage is TRBV4-2 and J usage is TRBJ1-6, with unresolved D. This CDR3 is 14 amino acids long. Germline-derived CDR1 and CDR2 are LGHNA and YNFKEQ. V lost 3 bases and J 6 bases, leaving 9 bases between the germline ends. The CDR3 nucleotides are TGTGCCAGCAGCCATGAACAAATTAATTCACCCCTCCACTTT. Translated: CASSHEQINSPLHF.

The rearrangement uses TRBV6-5 and TRBJ1-3, with 8 bases matching TRBD1. The J segment lost 0 bases and the V segment lost 6 bases, leaving 10 bases of the junction unmatched. CDR1 and CDR2 (germline): MNHEY, SVGAGI. The CDR3 length is 17 residues. CDR3 protein: CASRPIGQGFSGNTIYF. For the CDR3, the DNA is TGTGCCAGCAGACCGATCGGACAGGGATTCTCTGGAAACACCATATATTTT.

Regarding this clonotype: A much larger clone is a single base away; this may be a read error. V usage is TRBV12-3 or TRBV12-4 and J usage is TRBJ1-1; 7 bases map to TRBD1. The CDR3 contains 13 residues. CDR3 sequence reads: CASGDSTLSEALF. CDR3 in DNA: TGTGCCAGCGGGGACAGTACTCTCTCTGAAGCTCTCTTT.